There are a few counts of the clone carrying this T cell receptor (beta chain). Antigen: not known. The data originate from a study of blood T cells in healthy people across ages. Whole-study results and caveats: Without sorted subsets, naive and antigen-experienced compartments could not be conclusively compared.

V gave up 6 bases and J gave up 3 bases, with 14 bases separating them. This CDR3 has 13 residues. The V gene's germline CDR1 is DFQATT and CDR2 SNEGSKA (reference sequence). The second PCR ran roughly 6 to 11 cycles with a sample-barcoded 5' primer and J-beta primers. Each of the cDNA molecules was tagged by a template-switch adaptor with 12 random nucleotides. TCRdb ran MiXCR on the 5' RACE reads and lists one entry per CDR3 protein. This repertoire shows approximately 350,000 distinct CDR3 sequences, about 52% found once; its top ten account for 45% to 65%. Material: blood. The clonotype comes from a man aged 55 to 69 in good health. The rearrangement links TRBV20-1 to TRBJ1-1, with D perhaps TRBD1 (5 bases). The CDR3 nucleotides are TGCAGTGCCCGGCGAGGGGCGGACACTGAAGCTTTCTTT. This sequence encodes CSARRGADTEAFF.